The clone carrying this T cell receptor (beta chain) was observed at least ten times. Its cognate antigen is unknown. In TCRdb, the 5' RACE reads were re-called with MiXCR into one record per CDR3 protein. The table records hundreds of thousands of distinct CDR3 sequences, around 6.4% of them present only once. This sample is part of a study of T cells after yellow fever vaccination. Across the study: SMART-Seq v4 Ultra Low Input handled preparation of low-cell-number fractions. Study observations and caveats: Only a minor proportion of clonotypes was detected across both CD4 and CD8 compartments. In FACS-sorted repertoires, abundant clonotypes from the bulk population could appear as contaminants. Re-detected after boosting: most primary clones, more than 95% of CD4 and about 85% of CD8.

This CDR3 contains 13 residues. Germline assignment: CDR1 SQVTM and CDR2 ANQGSEA. Between the trimmed V and J ends, which lost 6 bases and 7 bases, there was a span of 16 bases. The clonotype was recovered from a man between 25 and 39 years old who received the YFV17D yellow fever vaccine. The gene calls are TRBV29-1 and TRBJ2-1, with D possibly TRBD1 on 6 matching bases. Here the sequenced sample was PBMCs, taken 5 days after the yellow fever booster vaccination. The CDR3 region is CSVATGLRNEQFF. For the CDR3, the DNA is TGCAGCGTCGCCACAGGGTTAAGGAATGAGCAGTTCTTC.